This entry concerns a single TCR beta chain. This clone has just one count. Its antigen has not been determined. One base away there is no much larger clone; base qualities are not given. In total, just over 650 healthy bone marrow donors made up the cohort. At the time of sampling, all cohort members were nominally healthy, though unrecorded immune exposures were likely present. The donor was CMV seropositive and belonged to the group of 250 to 300 seropositive cohort members. Each donor provided a peripheral blood sample, and peripheral blood mononuclear cells were used for TCR beta sequencing. Genomic DNA extraction from the blood cell samples was performed with the Qiagen DNeasy Blood Extraction Kit. This sample is drawn from a study of cytomegalovirus exposure and HLA in healthy donors (dated by TCRdb to the late 2010s). With respect to the entire study: According to an earlier analysis of a few hundred of the donors, some 170 million T cells yielded roughly 110 million unique TCR beta sequences and 250 to 350 Gb of sequence data. Besides the first cohort of 550 to 750 subjects, a separate validation cohort made up of 120 different subjects was used. Roughly five DR-DQ haplotypes were treated as single units for association and clustering because of strong linkage in the cohort. Every repertoire in the discovery cohort had been generated on one and the same sequencing platform. Both class I and class II loci were covered by HLA typing, at four-digit resolution. Roughly 300 gigabases of sequencing data and 80 million or so unique TCR sequences were included in an early release covering about 600 HLA-typed donors. On average, around 200,000 unique TCR beta nucleotide sequences were sequenced per donor among about 400 genotyped donors of the cohort, with roughly 18% of those sequences being non-productive. Donor age, sex, ethnicity and CMV serostatus were collected together with the repertoire data. Of the roughly 400 genotyped donors, approximately 82% fell in the genetic ancestry cluster associated with self-reported Caucasian donors. To study patterns of TCR occurrence, a later analysis re-analyzed previously published TCR beta repertoires from 550 to 800 donors and added high-resolution HLA genotyping. An earlier analysis of about 600 of the donors used high-throughput TCR beta sequencing to judge whether each TCR beta V gene segment behaved as functional or pseudogenic. Typing coverage varied by locus: about 629-630 donors for A, B, C, DRB1 and DQB1; approximately 560 for DQA1; approximately 570 for DPA1; roughly 470 for DPB1. In a later genetic analysis, genome-wide SNP genotypes for 398 of the 666 donors were used, and that subset was treated as a discovery cohort. To predict cytomegalovirus infection status, the study brought together high-throughput TCR immunosequencing, statistical association of individual TCRs with disease status, and machine learning. The T cell repertoires of under 700 subjects were profiled by immunosequencing and related to cytomegalovirus serostatus. Rather than using new phenotypic data, the later analysis identified candidate immune exposures from TCR beta sequences and from how often those sequences occurred across donors. The study aimed to test whether cataloging public T cell receptors could reveal signatures of past pathogen exposure.

The junction shows trimming of 0 bases on V and 1 base on J, plus 10 bases between the germline ends. According to the germline V gene (reference sequence), CDR1 reads LNHNV and CDR2 reads YYDKDF. Reading from cysteine to phenylalanine, the CDR3 counts 16 amino acids. This entry keeps only the CDR3 DNA: 48 bases, framed from base 1. What the authors observed across the whole study: Broadly in line with IMGT annotations, most TCR beta V segments showed up in productive rearrangements about 87% or about 30% of the time in an earlier analysis of several hundred of the donors. While some public TCRs were present in many individuals, most TCR sequences turned up only very rarely across donors. A further reported finding was that TCR beta sequences accurately predicted the HLA-A and HLA-B alleles for most subjects in the first cohort. In a later genetic analysis, a missense DCLRE1C variant was associated with V-gene and J-gene trimming of TCR beta chains, and the association was replicated in an independent cohort. In a later analysis, most CMV-associated TCR beta chains were found to appear HLA-restricted, with HLA associations seemingly driven largely by CMV exposure. Sequencing depth was assumed to be roughly uniform across donors in the presence/absence analyses, though that assumption may not hold. Several of the top co-occurrence clusters appeared to be linked to parvovirus B19, influenza, CMV and Epstein-Barr virus, according to a later analysis. Because counts were too low, about 17 rarely observed V segments, including chromosome 9 orphons, were excluded from the earlier analysis of 500 to 700 of the donors. In a later analysis, TCR association rates were found to vary across HLA loci, with the most associated TCRs seen for DRB1 alleles and the fewest for HLA-C alleles. CMV serostatus was the only immune exposure information available for the cohort. In a later analysis, some 18,000 TCR beta sequences were associated with specific HLA alleles at a false discovery rate of 0.05. Because the 87-base-pair reads could not distinguish some IMGT-functional V segments, including TRBV6-2 and TRBV6-3, those segments were excluded. A cluster of highly shared sequence variants was judged likely to represent a technical artifact of the sequencing pipeline. The classifier was reported to diagnose cytomegalovirus status with high specificity and sensitivity in both the original cohort and the validation cohort. Because some donors lacked HLA typing at each locus, the association tests relied only on the typed subset. The cohort was sequenced for TCR beta chains only, and without alpha or paired-chain data the features that could be detected were limited. In vitro tests confirmed that a few of the cytomegalovirus-associated TCR beta chains recognize cytomegalovirus antigens. A later analysis found that HLA-associated TCR beta chains were more clonally expanded and had lower generation probabilities than equally common non-associated chains. The study gave a list of roughly 150 TCR beta chains associated with cytomegalovirus. It was suggested by the authors that the approach could potentially be generalized to other disease states and immunological phenotypes. Linkage disequilibrium might explain the correlated functional status among segregating V segments, but an unknown experimental factor could not be ruled out. Assigning TCR associations to individual alleles was difficult when HLA alleles, especially DR and DQ, strongly co-occurred. In a later genetic analysis, fewer N-insertions in productive TCRs were reported among donors in an Asian-associated ancestry cluster than the approximately 670-donor mean.

To prepare the library, the immunoSEQ multiplex PCR assay was applied. A mixture of 60 forward primers for TCR Vbeta segments and 13 reverse primers for TCR Jbeta segments was used in the multiplex PCR. A multiplex PCR assay on genomic DNA amplified the CDR3 region of rearranged TCR beta genes. Amplified TCR beta libraries were sequenced as 87-base-pair reads on the Illumina HiSeq System. The paper's processing steps were these. In a later analysis, tens of millions of unique TCR beta chains were counted across the roughly 610 repertoires, and approximately 9.9 million of these chains were shared by at least two donors. Raw reads were error-corrected and collapsed into unique sequences by a nearest-neighbor algorithm in which closely related sequences were merged to remove PCR and sequencing errors. CDR3 sequences were aligned to IMGT reference sequences to assign V, D and J gene segments. For a sequence to be retained, a match of at least six nucleotides to both a V gene segment and a J gene segment was required. Rearrangements were classified as productive when the CDR3 lacked stop codons and remained in frame with V and J, and all other rearrangements were classified as non-productive. Following IMGT convention, CDR3 was defined as the stretch from the second conserved V-encoded cysteine to the conserved J-encoded phenylalanine. The earlier analysis of about 590 of the donors excluded sequences that lacked an unambiguous match to a single V gene segment. In an earlier analysis of 587 of the donors, V segments were called functional above 56.7% productive rearrangements and were called segregating when the between-donor standard deviation exceeded 5%. A statistical classification framework was built for diagnosing cytomegalovirus status from the catalog of TCR beta chain sequences. A later analysis assigned V and J genes by comparing TCR nucleotide sequences with IMGT/GENE-DB human TR gene sequences. In a later analysis, CDR3 sequences and most-parsimonious VDJ recombination scenarios were assigned using the TCRdist pipeline. In a later analysis, each TCR beta chain was defined by its CDR3 amino acid sequence together with its V-gene family, and reads without a unique V-gene family were excluded. As a way to deal with suspected cross-contamination and a sequencing artifact, a later analysis dropped roughly 620 nucleotide sequences that were highly shared and had low generation probability. A later analysis calculated a clonal expansion index for each public chain from normalized within-repertoire ranks of inferred template counts. Generation probabilities in a later analysis came from a VDJ recombination model fitted to out-of-frame rearrangements, and those results were checked against IGoR. A later analysis scored TCR-TCR, TCR-HLA and TCR-CMV co-occurrence with hypergeometric tests, applying a repertoire-size bias correction to TCR pairs. To estimate false discovery rates, a later analysis permuted the HLA or CMV assignments 20 times. A later analysis grouped co-occurring TCRs with DBSCAN, adding TCRdist sequence similarity when clustering within HLA-allele-positive subsets. For co-occurrence clustering, repertoires with fewer than 30,000 or more than 120,000 public chains were excluded, along with four to six repertoires with anomalous nucleotide sharing. Drawn from immuneACCESS, this table holds only the in-frame rearrangements with V and J called that TCRdb kept. Clones are partly lost; checked studies trace under half to an unresolved V gene and leave the rest unexplained. That table supplies the V and J calls and clone size; D and trimming were determined from the DNA. Recorded for this sample are approximately 240,000 clones; 82% of them occurred a single time. The top ten clones comprise 5.4% of the sample.

Sequencing was performed on PBMCs. The sequence joins TRBV15 to TRBJ1-5, and perhaps TRBD1 as D gene, on 5 matching bases. The clonotype comes from a woman aged 35 to 49 in good health and CMV-seropositive. The CDR3 in this case is CATSRDGRGSNQPQHF. The nucleotide sequence reads TGTGCCACCAGCAGAGATGGGCGGGGGAGCAATCAGCCCCAGCATTTT.